One and the same sample provided the 6 T cell receptor beta chains below, sequenced in a study of blood T cell repertoires in COVID-19. Only in-frame clones appear in the TCRdb table, and some are missing; sequencing was by immunoSEQ multiplex PCR. The profile shows 250,000 to 400,000 clones, about 87% of them singletons. Source material: peripheral blood. The origin of the receptors is a woman in her twenties or thirties with COVID-19, enrolled during active disease.

The chain uses TRBV13 and TRBJ1-6, with D possibly matching TRBD1 (5 bases). The V and J ends lost 2 bases and 3 bases respectively, with 14 bases between them. Germline assignment: CDR1 PRHDT and CDR2 FYEKMQ (reference sequence). The CDR3 runs 17 residues. The chain's CDR3 is CASSLRQKNHYNSPLHF. In DNA form, the CDR3 reads TGTGCCAGCAGCTTAAGACAGAAAAACCACTATAATTCACCCCTCCACTTT. Together with reference TRBV13 and TRBJ1-6, the CDR3 gives the full variable domain: AAGVIQSPRHLIKEKRETATLKCYPIPRHDTVYWYQQGPGQDPQFLISFYEKMQSDKGSIPDRFSAQQFSDYHSELNMSSLELGDSALYFCASSLRQKNHYNSPLHFGNGTRLTVT.

This clone was observed once. The CDR3 bases are TGTGCCAGCAGCTTCCGGGACAGGAGGAACTATGGCTACACCTTC. Its translation: CASSFRDRRNYGYTF. This rearrangement joins TRBV5-4 to TRBJ1-2; 8 bases fit TRBD1. The CDR3 covers 15 residues. With 2 bases clipped from V and 2 bases from J, the junction kept 5 bases outside the gene matches. CDR1 is SGHNT and CDR2 is YYREEE in the germline V gene (reference sequence).

This chain uses TRBV6-5 with TRBJ1-5; 8 bases are a match to TRBD1. CDR3 length equals 15 residues. J was trimmed by 7 bases and V by 4 bases; bases with no gene match: 9. Germline lookup yields CDR1 MNHEY and CDR2 SVGAGI. The CDR3 nucleotides read TGTGCCAGCAGTTCAGACAGGGGCAACTACCAGCCCCAGCATTTT. Encoded protein: CASSSDRGNYQPQHF.

The chain links TRBV5-8 to TRBJ2-3; D is perhaps TRBD2 (7 bases). Germline CDR1 is SGHTS and CDR2 is YDEGEE. Trimming stripped 1 base from V and 2 bases from J, with 11 bases between. This CDR3 is built from 15 residues. CDR3 bases: TGTGCCAGCAGCTTGCGGGGGGCCCACACAGATACGCAGTATTTT. Its translation is CASSLRGAHTDTQYF.

This CDR3 is CATSAGGRGLNGYTF. The CDR3 coding sequence is TGTGCCACCAGCGCAGGTGGCAGGGGGCTTAATGGCTACACCTTC. V and J are TRBV15 and TRBJ1-2; 8 bases map to TRBD1. The germline gives CDR1 LNHNV, CDR2 YYDKDF (reference sequence). The CDR3 consists of 15 residues. Trimming at V came to 5 bases and at J to 6 bases, leaving 11 bases not matched to a gene.

This chain connects TRBV7-9 to TRBJ1-3; D possibly corresponds to TRBD1 (6 bases). V shed 5 bases and J shed 11 bases, with 16 bases lying between them. The CDR3 consists of 13 residues. Germline values: CDR1 SEHNR, CDR2 FQNEAQ (reference sequence). The CDR3 loop is CASSRGDGGAIYF. DNA of the CDR3: TGTGCCAGCAGCCGCGGCGATGGGGGCGCCATATATTTT.